This T cell receptor (beta chain) was identified during a study of blood T cell repertoires in COVID-19. This CDR3 comprises 14 residues. In germline, CDR1 is SNHLY, CDR2 FYNNEI. Deletions cut 8 bases from V and 1 base from J, with 14 bases between. Sequenced by immunoSEQ multiplex PCR; TCRdb stores in-frame clones only, minus some. The repertoire holds roughly 200,000 clones, with over 75% as singletons. The sequence came from a human donor with active or convalescent COVID-19. The donor label of this sample is uncertain. What was sequenced was peripheral blood. The chain employs TRBV2 and TRBJ1-1; D is possibly TRBD1 (6 bases). As DNA, the CDR3 is TGTGCCAGCGTCAGGGGACGTTCGAACACTGAAGCTTTCTTT. Translation: CASVRGRSNTEAFF.